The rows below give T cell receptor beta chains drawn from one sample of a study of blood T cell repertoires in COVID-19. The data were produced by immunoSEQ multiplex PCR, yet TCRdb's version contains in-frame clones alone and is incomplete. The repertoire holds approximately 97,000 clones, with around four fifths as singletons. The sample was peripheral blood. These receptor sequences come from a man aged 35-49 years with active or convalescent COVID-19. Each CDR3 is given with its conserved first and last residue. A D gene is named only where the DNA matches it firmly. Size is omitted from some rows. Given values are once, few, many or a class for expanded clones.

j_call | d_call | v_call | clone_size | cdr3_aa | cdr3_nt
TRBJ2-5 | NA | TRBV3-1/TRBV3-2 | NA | CASSLSAGRTQYF | TGTGCCAGCAGCCTATCTGCTGGGCGGACCCAGTACTTC
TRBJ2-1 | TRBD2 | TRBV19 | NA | CASSTITSGEYNEQFF | TGTGCCAGTAGTACGATAACTAGCGGGGAATACAATGAGCAGTTCTTC
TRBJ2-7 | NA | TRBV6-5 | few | CASRPADRTAGEQYF | TGTGCCAGCAGACCTGCCGACAGAACCGCCGGGGAGCAGTACTTC
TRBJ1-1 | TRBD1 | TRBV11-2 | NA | CASSLGQAITEAFF | TGTGCCAGCAGCCTTGGACAGGCGATCACTGAAGCTTTCTTT
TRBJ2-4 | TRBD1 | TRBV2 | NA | CASRDRVDKNIQYF | TGTGCCAGCAGGGACAGGGTGGACAAAAACATTCAGTACTTC
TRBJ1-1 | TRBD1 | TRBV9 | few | CASSPGLGQWSEAFF | TGTGCCAGCAGCCCCGGTCTGGGACAGTGGTCTGAAGCTTTCTTT
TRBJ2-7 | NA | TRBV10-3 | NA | CAPRYLGDEQYF | TGTGCCCCGCGGTACCTCGGCGATGAGCAGTACTTC
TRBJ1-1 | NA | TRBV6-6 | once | CASSYSQAPNTEAFF | TGTGCCAGCAGTTACTCTCAGGCGCCGAACACTGAAGCTTTCTTT
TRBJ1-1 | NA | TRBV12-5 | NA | CASGSILGRGTEAFF | TGTGCTAGTGGTTCCATCCTGGGGAGGGGGACTGAAGCTTTCTTT
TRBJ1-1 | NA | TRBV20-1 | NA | CSASWRVGKTEAFF | TGCAGTGCTAGTTGGAGGGTGGGAAAGACTGAAGCTTTCTTT
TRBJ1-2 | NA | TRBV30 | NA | CAWSRGLGYGYTF | TGTGCCTGGAGCCGCGGGCTAGGCTATGGCTACACCTTC
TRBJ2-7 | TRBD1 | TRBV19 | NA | CASTPGQGGLYEQYF | TGTGCCAGTACTCCAGGACAGGGGGGACTTTACGAGCAGTACTTC
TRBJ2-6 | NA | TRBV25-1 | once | CASSTGGANVLTF | TGTGCCAGCAGTACAGGTGGGGCCAACGTCTTGACTTTC
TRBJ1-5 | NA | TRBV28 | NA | CASSLGSTGNQPQHF | TGTGCCAGCAGTTTGGGCTCCACAGGCAATCAGCCCCAGCATTTT
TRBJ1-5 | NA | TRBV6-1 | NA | CASSEERGYEFGNQPQHF | TGTGCCAGCAGTGAAGAGAGAGGGTATGAGTTTGGCAATCAGCCCCAGCATTTT
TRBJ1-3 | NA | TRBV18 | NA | CASSRIQGAGNTIYF | TGTGCCAGCTCACGCATACAGGGTGCGGGAAACACCATATATTTT
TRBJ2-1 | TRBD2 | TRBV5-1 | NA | CASSILAGGPDEQFF | TGCGCCAGCAGCATACTAGCGGGGGGGCCGGATGAGCAGTTCTTC
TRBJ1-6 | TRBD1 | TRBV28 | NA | CASKSGQSTSPLHF | TGTGCCTCGAAGTCGGGACAGTCGACTTCACCCCTCCACTTT
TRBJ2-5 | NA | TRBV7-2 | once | CASSLLGGAPPQETQYF | TGTGCCAGCAGCTTACTTGGTGGGGCCCCTCCCCAAGAGACCCAGTACTTC
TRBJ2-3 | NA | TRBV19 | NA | CASTGLRVGDTQYF | TGTGCAAGTACCGGTCTCAGGGTGGGAGATACGCAGTATTTT
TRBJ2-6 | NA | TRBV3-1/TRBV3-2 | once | CASSQDPRRGGGANVLTF | TGTGCCAGCAGCCAAGATCCGCGGCGCGGAGGTGGGGCCAACGTCCTGACTTTC
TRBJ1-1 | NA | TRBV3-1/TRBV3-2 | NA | CASSLGREAFF | TGTGCCAGCAGCCTTGGGCGTGAAGCTTTCTTT
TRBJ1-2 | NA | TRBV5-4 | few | CASSQKGQLYVYGYTF | TGTGCCAGCAGCCAAAAAGGACAGCTCTACGTCTATGGCTACACCTTC
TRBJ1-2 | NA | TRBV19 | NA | CASRTGTPGYTF | TGTGCCAGTAGGACCGGGACTCCGGGCTACACCTTC
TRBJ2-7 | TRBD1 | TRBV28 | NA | CASIPSGTVYEQYF | TGTGCCAGCATCCCCTCCGGGACAGTTTACGAGCAGTACTTC
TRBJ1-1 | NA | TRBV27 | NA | CASARTVGEAFF | TGTGCCAGCGCGCGAACGGTTGGGGAGGCTTTCTTT
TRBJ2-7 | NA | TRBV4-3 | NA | CASSRSQGYSEQYF | TGCGCCAGCAGCCGATCTCAGGGGTACTCCGAGCAGTACTTC
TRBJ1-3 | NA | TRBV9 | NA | CASSVELGGPGNTIYF | TGTGCCAGCAGCGTAGAGTTAGGAGGCCCCGGAAACACCATATATTTT
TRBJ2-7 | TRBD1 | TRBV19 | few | CASSTGTGGSYEQYF | TGTGCCAGTAGTACCGGGACAGGGGGCTCCTACGAGCAGTACTTC